This TCR beta chain originates from a study of cytomegalovirus exposure and HLA in healthy donors. PCR used 60 Vbeta primers and 13 Jbeta primers. Clones were sequenced by immunoSEQ multiplex PCR, and TCRdb holds only the in-frame ones, with some missing. The data hold 110,000 to 150,000 clones, with about four fifths observed a single time. The CDR3 spans 12 residues. V was clipped by 5 bases and J by 6 bases, with 10 bases between them. Germline CDR1 is SEHNR and CDR2 is FQNEAQ (reference sequence). This TCR derives from a male donor in good health and CMV-seropositive. The specimen was PBMCs. V gene TRBV7-9 combines with J gene TRBJ1-1; no firm D call. The CDR3 DNA reads as TGTGCCAGCAGCCTTCGGTTCGCTGAAGCTTTCTTT. Protein: CASSLRFAEAFF. Using reference TRBV7-9 and TRBJ1-1 for the parts outside the CDR3, the full variable domain is DTGVSQNPRHKITKRGQNVTFRCDPISEHNRLYWYRQTLGQGPEFLTYFQNEAQLEKSRLLSDRFSAERPKGSFSTLEIQRTEQGDSAMYLCASSLRFAEAFFGQGTRLTVV.